Following are 22 T cell receptor beta chains from one sample sequenced in a study of beta chain features in type 1 diabetes. Reverse transcribing all isolated RNA meant expressed TCRB transcripts were sequenced. Some clones are missing from TCRdb's copy, which holds only in-frame ones; the method was immunoSEQ multiplex PCR. Found here are under 300,000 clones, approximately 11% of them singletons; the top ten hold over 0.015%. Their specific antigens are unknown. Study-wide results and limits: In every one of the four CD4+ subsets, TCRB CDR3s were moderately but significantly shorter in Type 1 diabetes patients.

Sequences were obtained from naive CD4+ T cells from blood. These receptors all come from a man aged 30-40 years with type 1 diabetes.

This clone was detected a few times. This sequence joins TRBV7-3 and TRBJ2-7; 7 positions match TRBD2. With V trimmed by 2 bases and J by 0 bases, 4 bases remained unmatched. The CDR3 sequence is 15 residues long. The germline gives CDR1 SGHTA, CDR2 FQGTGA. CDR3 in DNA: TGTGCCAGCAGCTTACGCGGGGGAGCCTCCTACGAGCAGTACTTC. This encodes CASSLRGGASYEQYF.

There are a few counts of this clone. The chain combines TRBV7-3 with TRBJ2-3, with 9 nucleotides matching TRBD2. The V segment lost 5 bases and the J segment 1 base; nucleotides outside the gene matches: 1. CDR1 and CDR2 from the germline V gene are SGHTA and FQGTGA. CDR3 length: 14 amino acids. The CDR3 DNA reads TGTGCCAGCAGCGAGCGGGGGGGCACAGATACGCAGTATTTT. Its translation: CASSERGGTDTQYF.

The V call is TRBV7-8, the J call TRBJ2-7; D not certain. There are 17 residues in the CDR3. Per germline, CDR1 SGHVS and CDR2 FQNEAQ. Trimming removed 1 base from V and 0 bases from J, with 16 bases in between. CDR3 in amino acids: CASSLVEVAAPSYEQYF. The CDR3 DNA follows: TGTGCCAGCAGCTTAGTAGAGGTTGCGGCCCCCTCCTACGAGCAGTACTTC.

This clone was detected only a few times. The chain links TRBV5-1 to TRBJ2-5, with 7 nucleotides matching TRBD2. The V gene's germline CDR1 is SGHRS and CDR2 YFSETQ. The CDR3 is made up of 14 amino acids. J lost 7 bases, V lost 1 base, and 7 bases had no gene match. DNA for the CDR3: TGCGCCAGCAGCTTGTTGGCGGGGGAAGGGACCCAGTACTTC. The encoded protein is CASSLLAGEGTQYF.

The rearrangement links TRBV7-9 to TRBJ1-1, with TRBD1 as a possible D gene (6 bases). This CDR3 contains 13 residues. Germline CDR1 is SEHNR and CDR2 is FQNEAQ (reference sequence). The V end lost 6 bases, the J end lost 3 bases, and 11 bases lay between the germline ends. The CDR3 spells CASSQQGDTEAFF. CDR3 sequence (DNA): TGTGCCAGCAGTCAACAGGGCGACACTGAAGCTTTCTTT. Using reference TRBV7-9 and TRBJ1-1 for the parts outside the CDR3, the full variable domain is DTGVSQNPRHKITKRGQNVTFRCDPISEHNRLYWYRQTLGQGPEFLTYFQNEAQLEKSRLLSDRFSAERPKGSFSTLEIQRTEQGDSAMYLCASSQQGDTEAFFGQGTRLTVV.

The chain is built from TRBV5-4 and TRBJ2-7, with D possibly matching TRBD1 (6 bases). CDR1 is SGHNT, CDR2 YYREEE, per germline (reference sequence). V lost 0 bases, J lost 0 bases, and 10 bases lay in between. This CDR3 has 15 residues. The CDR3 DNA follows: TGTGCCAGCAGCTTGGGACAGGCGGGCTCCTACGAGCAGTACTTC. Protein product: CASSLGQAGSYEQYF.

The V and J genes are TRBV6-5 and TRBJ1-6, with D uncertain. Germline assignment: CDR1 MNHEY and CDR2 SVGAGI. Trimming cost V 1 base and J 8 bases, with 6 bases left between them. This CDR3 has 13 amino acids. CDR3 nucleotide sequence: TGTGCCAGCAGTTACTTCCCGTATTCACCCCTCCACTTT. Translation gives CASSYFPYSPLHF.

The chain recombines TRBV6-6 with TRBJ1-2; D unclear. This CDR3 is built from 13 residues. V was trimmed by 6 bases and J by 4 bases, leaving 12 bases between them. Per germline, CDR1 MNHNY and CDR2 SVGAGI (reference sequence). CDR3 DNA sequence: TGTGCCAGCAGACCAACAGAGTTCTATGGCTACACCTTC. Translating it yields CASRPTEFYGYTF.

The chain combines TRBV18 with TRBJ1-2; 7 bases match TRBD1. The CDR3 extends over 12 amino acids. The germline CDR1 and CDR2 sequences are KGHSH and LQKENI. V lost 3 bases to trimming and J lost 9 bases; unmatched junction nucleotides: 4. The CDR3 loop is CASSPSQGSYTF. In nucleotides, the CDR3 is TGTGCCAGCTCACCCTCACAGGGGAGCTACACCTTC.

This chain uses TRBV4-3 with TRBJ2-3, with 13 nucleotides matching TRBD2. Looked up from germline, CDR1 is LGHNA and CDR2 is YSLEER. CDR3 length: 18 amino acids. V gave up 4 bases and J gave up 4 bases; unmatched junction bases: 11. The CDR3 protein is CASSPFSLAGGRSDTQYF. The CDR3 nucleotides are TGCGCCAGCAGCCCCTTTTCACTAGCGGGGGGGCGGTCAGATACGCAGTATTTT.

V and J are TRBV25-1 and TRBJ2-1; 7 bases are a match to TRBD2. Looked up from germline, CDR1 is MGHDK and CDR2 is SYGVNS. V gave up 5 bases and J gave up 3 bases; unmatched junction bases: 10. The CDR3 runs 16 residues. The CDR3 nucleotides are TGTGCCAGCAGTACCCCGCTAGCGGAGAACTACAATGAGCAGTTCTTC. This encodes CASSTPLAENYNEQFF.

This clone came up a few times. The rearrangement uses TRBV6-5 and TRBJ2-3; TRBD2 is a possible D gene (6 bases). The germline V and J ends were trimmed by 7 bases and 1 base, with 12 bases remaining between them. CDR1 and CDR2 from the germline V gene are MNHEY and SVGAGI. The CDR3 consists of 14 residues. CDR3 nucleotides: TGTGCCAGCACAAGGGGAGGAGGCACAGATACGCAGTATTTT. It is translated as CASTRGGGTDTQYF.

The J gene is TRBJ2-6, the V gene TRBV19; the match to TRBD1 covers 8 bases. CDR3 length: 16 amino acids. Germline CDR1 and CDR2: LNHDA and SQIVND (reference sequence). V trimming: 7 bases; J trimming: 1 base; junction bases outside the gene matches: 6. The CDR3 loop is CASIAGQVSGANVLTF. The CDR3 nucleotides read TGTGCCAGTATCGCGGGACAGGTATCTGGGGCCAACGTCCTGACTTTC.

J is TRBJ2-7 and V is TRBV29-1, with 8 bases fitting TRBD1. The CDR3 contains 15 residues. The germline V gene encodes CDR1 SQVTM and CDR2 ANQGSEA. V shed 4 bases and J 2 bases; nucleotides not matched to a gene: 10. The CDR3 nucleotides are TGCAGCGTTGCTACGACAGGGGCGAGGACCTACGAGCAGTACTTC. It is translated as CSVATTGARTYEQYF.

The J gene is TRBJ1-2, the V gene TRBV6-5, with TRBD1 as a possible D gene (6 bases). The germline CDR1 and CDR2 sequences are MNHEY and SVGAGI. V lost 6 bases and J lost 2, with 13 bases in between. The CDR3 spans 14 residues. The CDR3 DNA sequence: TGTGCCAGCAGACCCCGAGGGGGAAACTATGGCTACACCTTC. Protein product: CASRPRGGNYGYTF.

This clone was recorded only once. The V call is TRBV6-5, the J call TRBJ1-5, with D possibly matching TRBD1 (5 bases). The CDR3 covers 15 residues. V lost 4 bases, J lost 0 bases, and 10 bases lay in between. The germline V gene encodes CDR1 MNHEY and CDR2 SVGAGI. The CDR3 reads CASSLSGYSNQPQHF. The CDR3, as DNA: TGTGCCAGCAGTTTATCAGGGTATAGCAATCAGCCCCAGCATTTT.

This clone was seen a handful of times. This chain connects TRBV29-1 to TRBJ1-2; the D gene is possibly TRBD1 (5 bases). This CDR3 region has 14 residues. The germline V gene encodes CDR1 SQVTM and CDR2 ANQGSEA. The germline V and J ends were trimmed by 3 bases and 6 bases, with 17 bases remaining between them. CDR3 protein: CSVETLGRSDGYTF. CDR3 DNA: TGCAGCGTTGAGACTTTGGGGCGGTCGGATGGCTACACCTTC.

A few counts support this clone. The chain recombines TRBV5-6 with TRBJ2-7; a possible D gene is TRBD1 (5 bases). The V end lost 4 bases, the J end lost 8 bases, and 13 bases lay between the germline ends. The CDR3 is 12 residues long. The germline V gene has CDR1 SGHDT and CDR2 YYEEEE. In DNA, the CDR3 is TGTGCCAGCAGCATCAGGGATTCCCAGCAGTACTTC. It codes for CASSIRDSQQYF. The full variable domain, in which reference TRBV5-6 and TRBJ2-7 provide the parts outside the CDR3, is DAGVTQSPTHLIKTRGQQVTLRCSPKSGHDTVSWYQQALGQGPQFIFQYYEEEERQRGNFPDRFSGHQFPNYSSELNVNALLLGDSALYLCASSIRDSQQYFGPGTRLTVT.

The sample holds a few counts of this clone. CDR3 loop: CASSLSGLGNEQFF. The DNA of the CDR3 is TGCGCCAGCAGCCTTAGCGGTCTGGGGAATGAGCAGTTCTTC. J is TRBJ2-1 and V is TRBV4-1, with a weak D call TRBD2 (6 bases). CDR3 size: 14 residues. V shed 4 bases and J shed 7 bases, with 14 bases lying between them. Germline lookup yields CDR1 MGHRA and CDR2 YSYEKL.

The chain uses TRBV19 and TRBJ2-1; perhaps TRBD2 as D (6 bases). V lost 5 bases to trimming and J lost 4 bases, with 9 bases between them. The CDR3 spans 13 residues. The germline CDR1 and CDR2 sequences are LNHDA and SQIVND (reference sequence). CDR3 coding DNA: TGTGCCAGTAGTCGGGGGATTTACAATGAGCAGTTCTTC. This codes for CASSRGIYNEQFF.

The chain carries TRBV11-3 and TRBJ2-1; tentative D call: TRBD1 (5 bases). This CDR3 spans 14 amino acids. The germline V gene has CDR1 SGHNT and CDR2 YENEEA. The ends were cut back, 1 base at V and 4 bases at J, with 8 bases in the middle. The CDR3 reads CASSLAQGYNEQFF. In DNA, the CDR3 is TGTGCCAGCAGCTTAGCTCAGGGATACAATGAGCAGTTCTTC. The full variable domain, its missing parts supplied by reference TRBV11-3 and TRBJ2-1, is EAGVVQSPRYKIIEKKQPVAFWCNPISGHNTLYWYLQNLGQGPELLIRYENEEAVDDSQLPKDRFSAERLKGVDSTLKIQPAELGDSAVYLCASSLAQGYNEQFFGPGTRLTVL.

This clone was seen a few times. The V and J genes are TRBV4-3 and TRBJ2-7; TRBD2 matches 10 bases. Germline CDR1 LGHNA, CDR2 YSLEER. The CDR3 contains 17 residues. The J segment lost 0 bases and the V segment lost 3 bases, leaving 8 bases of the junction unmatched. The CDR3 spells CASSQEPGLASSYEQYF. The CDR3 DNA follows: TGCGCCAGCAGCCAGGAACCGGGACTAGCGTCCTCCTACGAGCAGTACTTC.